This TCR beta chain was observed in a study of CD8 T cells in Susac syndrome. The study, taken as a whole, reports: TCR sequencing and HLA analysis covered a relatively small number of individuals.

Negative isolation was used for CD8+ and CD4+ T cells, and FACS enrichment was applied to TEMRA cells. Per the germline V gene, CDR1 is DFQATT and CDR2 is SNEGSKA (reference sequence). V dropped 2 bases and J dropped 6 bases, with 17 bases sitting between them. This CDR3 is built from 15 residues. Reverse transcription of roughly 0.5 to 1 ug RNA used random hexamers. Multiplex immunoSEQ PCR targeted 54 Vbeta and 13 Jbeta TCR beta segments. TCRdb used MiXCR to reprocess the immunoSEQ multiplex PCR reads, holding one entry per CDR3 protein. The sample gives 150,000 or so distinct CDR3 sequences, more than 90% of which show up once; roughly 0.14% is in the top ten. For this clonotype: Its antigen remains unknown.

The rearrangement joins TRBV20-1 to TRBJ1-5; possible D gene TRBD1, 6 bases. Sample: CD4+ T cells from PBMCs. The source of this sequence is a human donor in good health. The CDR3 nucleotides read TGCAGTGCTAGACTCCAGGGCAGGGGAGGTCAGCCCCAGCATTTT. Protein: CSARLQGRGGQPQHF.